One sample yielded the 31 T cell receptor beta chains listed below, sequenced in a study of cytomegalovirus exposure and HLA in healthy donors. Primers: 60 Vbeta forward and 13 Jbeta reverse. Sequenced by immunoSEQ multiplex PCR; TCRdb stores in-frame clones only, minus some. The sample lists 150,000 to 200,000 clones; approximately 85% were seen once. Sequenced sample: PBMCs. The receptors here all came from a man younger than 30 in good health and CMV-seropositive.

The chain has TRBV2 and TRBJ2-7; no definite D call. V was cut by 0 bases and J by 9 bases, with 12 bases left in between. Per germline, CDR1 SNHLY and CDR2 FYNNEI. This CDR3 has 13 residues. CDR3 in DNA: TGTGCCAGCAGTGAAGCCACCTGGCTGGTGCAGTACTTC. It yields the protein CASSEATWLVQYF.

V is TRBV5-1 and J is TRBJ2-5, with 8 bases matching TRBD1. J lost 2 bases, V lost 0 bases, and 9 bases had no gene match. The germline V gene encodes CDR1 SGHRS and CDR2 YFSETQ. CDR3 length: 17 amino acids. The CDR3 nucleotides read TGCGCCAGCAGCTTGGCTGGACAGGGTAGACGGCAAGAGACCCAGTACTTC. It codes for CASSLAGQGRRQETQYF.

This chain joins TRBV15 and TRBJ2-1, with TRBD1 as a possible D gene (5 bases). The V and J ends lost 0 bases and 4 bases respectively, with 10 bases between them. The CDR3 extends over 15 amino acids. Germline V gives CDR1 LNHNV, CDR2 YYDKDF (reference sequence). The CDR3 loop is CATSRDGQGYNEQFF. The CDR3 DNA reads TGTGCCACCAGCAGAGATGGCCAGGGTTACAATGAGCAGTTCTTC.

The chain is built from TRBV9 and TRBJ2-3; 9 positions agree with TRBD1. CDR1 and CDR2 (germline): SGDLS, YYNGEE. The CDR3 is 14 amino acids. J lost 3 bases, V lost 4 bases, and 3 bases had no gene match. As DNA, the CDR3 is TGTGCCAGCAGCCTCGGACAGGGGACAGATACGCAGTATTTT. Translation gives CASSLGQGTDTQYF.

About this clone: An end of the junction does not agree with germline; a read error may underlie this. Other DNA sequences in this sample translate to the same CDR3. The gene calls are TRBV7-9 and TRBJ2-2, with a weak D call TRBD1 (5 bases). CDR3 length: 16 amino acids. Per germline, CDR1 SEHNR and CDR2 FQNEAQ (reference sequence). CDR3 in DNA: TGCGCCAGCAGCTTATGGGCAGGGCAGGGCACCGGGGAGCTGTTTTTT. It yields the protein CASSLWAGQGTGELFF.

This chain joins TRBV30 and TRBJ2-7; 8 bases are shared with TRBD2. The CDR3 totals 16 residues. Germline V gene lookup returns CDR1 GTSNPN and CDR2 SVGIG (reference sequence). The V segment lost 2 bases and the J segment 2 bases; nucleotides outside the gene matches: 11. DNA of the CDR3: TGTGCCTGGAGTATCCACCGGCGGGGGGAAACCTACGAGCAGTACTTC. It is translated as CAWSIHRRGETYEQYF.

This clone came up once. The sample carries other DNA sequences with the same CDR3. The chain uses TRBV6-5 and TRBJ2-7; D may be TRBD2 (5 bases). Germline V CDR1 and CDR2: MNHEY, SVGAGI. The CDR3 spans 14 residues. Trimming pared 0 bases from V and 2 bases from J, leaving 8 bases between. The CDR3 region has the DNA TGTGCCAGCAGTTACTCCGCCGGGACCTACGAGCAGTACTTC. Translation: CASSYSAGTYEQYF.

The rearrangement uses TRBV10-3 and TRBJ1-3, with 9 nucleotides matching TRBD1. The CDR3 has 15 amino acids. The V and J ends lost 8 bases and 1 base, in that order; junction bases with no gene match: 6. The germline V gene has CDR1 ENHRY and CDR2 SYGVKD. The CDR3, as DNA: TGTGCCATCGGGGGACAGGGTATGTCTGGAAACACCATATATTTT. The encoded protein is CAIGGQGMSGNTIYF.

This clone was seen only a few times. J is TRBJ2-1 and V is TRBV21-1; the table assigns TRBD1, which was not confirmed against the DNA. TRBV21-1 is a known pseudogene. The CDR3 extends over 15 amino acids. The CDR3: CASTQTGHSYNEQFF. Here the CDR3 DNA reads TGTGCCAGCACCCAAACAGGGCACTCCTACAATGAGCAGTTCTTC.

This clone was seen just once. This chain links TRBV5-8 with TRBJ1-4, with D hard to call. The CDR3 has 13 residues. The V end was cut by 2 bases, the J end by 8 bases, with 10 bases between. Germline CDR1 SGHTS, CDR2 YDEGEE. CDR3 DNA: TGTGCCAGCAGCTTTCGGTTTTCGGAAAAACTGTTTTTT. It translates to CASSFRFSEKLFF.

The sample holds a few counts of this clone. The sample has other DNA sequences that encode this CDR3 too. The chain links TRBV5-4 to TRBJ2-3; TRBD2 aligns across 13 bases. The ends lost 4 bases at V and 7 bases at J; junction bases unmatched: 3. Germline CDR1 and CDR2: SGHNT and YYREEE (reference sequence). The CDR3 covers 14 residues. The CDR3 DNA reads TGTGCCAGCAGCCCGGGACTAGCGGGGTATACGCAGTATTTT. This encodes CASSPGLAGYTQYF.

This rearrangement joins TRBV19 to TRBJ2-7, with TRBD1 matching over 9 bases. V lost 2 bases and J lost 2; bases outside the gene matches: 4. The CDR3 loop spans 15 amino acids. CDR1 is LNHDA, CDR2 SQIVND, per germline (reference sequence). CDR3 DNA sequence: TGTGCCAGTAGTATAAGATGGGACAGGGCCTACGAGCAGTACTTC. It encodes CASSIRWDRAYEQYF.

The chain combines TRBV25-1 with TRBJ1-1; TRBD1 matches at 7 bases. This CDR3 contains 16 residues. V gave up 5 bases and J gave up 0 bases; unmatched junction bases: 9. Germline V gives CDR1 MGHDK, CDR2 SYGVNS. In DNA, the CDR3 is TGTGCCAGCAGTAAACAGGGGATCCTCATGAACACTGAAGCTTTCTTT. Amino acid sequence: CASSKQGILMNTEAFF.

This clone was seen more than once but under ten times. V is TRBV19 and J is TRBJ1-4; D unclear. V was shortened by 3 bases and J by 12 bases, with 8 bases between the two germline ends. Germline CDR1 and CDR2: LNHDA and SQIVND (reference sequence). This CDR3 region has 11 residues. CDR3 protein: CASSMTTQLFF. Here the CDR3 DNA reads TGTGCCAGTAGTATGACGACTCAACTGTTTTTT.

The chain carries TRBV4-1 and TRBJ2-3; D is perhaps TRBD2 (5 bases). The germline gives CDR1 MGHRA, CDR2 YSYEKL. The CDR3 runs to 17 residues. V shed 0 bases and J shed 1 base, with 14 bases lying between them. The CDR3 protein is CASSQDPGGAGTDTQYF. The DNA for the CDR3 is TGCGCCAGCAGCCAAGACCCCGGAGGAGCTGGCACAGATACGCAGTATTTT.

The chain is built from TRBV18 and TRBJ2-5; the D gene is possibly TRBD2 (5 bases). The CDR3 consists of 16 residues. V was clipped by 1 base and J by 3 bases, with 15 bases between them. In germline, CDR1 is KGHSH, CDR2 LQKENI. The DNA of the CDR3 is TGTGCCAGCTCACCACAGTCGCCGTTCGGGAAAGAGACCCAGTACTTC. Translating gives CASSPQSPFGKETQYF.

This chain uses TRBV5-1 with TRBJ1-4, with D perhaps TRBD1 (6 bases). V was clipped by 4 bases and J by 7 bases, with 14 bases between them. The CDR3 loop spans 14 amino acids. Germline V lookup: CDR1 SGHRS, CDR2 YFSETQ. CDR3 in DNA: TGCGCCAGCAGCGGCGCAGGGGTGAGTGAAAAACTGTTTTTT. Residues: CASSGAGVSEKLFF.

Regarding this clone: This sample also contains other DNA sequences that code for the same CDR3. CDR3 in DNA: TGTGCCAGCAGCTTGGGGCAAAACACTGAAGCTTTCTTT. This translates into CASSLGQNTEAFF. V and J are TRBV7-9 and TRBJ1-1, with a possible D match to TRBD1 (5 bases). CDR3 size: 13 residues. The ends were cut back, 3 bases at V and 2 bases at J, with 7 bases in the middle. Germline CDR1 reads SEHNR; CDR2 reads FQNEAQ (reference sequence). Combining the CDR3 with reference TRBV7-9 and TRBJ1-1 gives the whole variable domain DTGVSQNPRHKITKRGQNVTFRCDPISEHNRLYWYRQTLGQGPEFLTYFQNEAQLEKSRLLSDRFSAERPKGSFSTLEIQRTEQGDSAMYLCASSLGQNTEAFFGQGTRLTVV.

As DNA, the CDR3 is TGCAGCGTTGCTCTCAGGACAGTTGAAGCTTTCTTT. This sequence encodes CSVALRTVEAFF. The chain uses TRBV29-1 and TRBJ1-1; tentative D call: TRBD1 (6 bases). CDR1 and CDR2 (germline): SQVTM, ANQGSEA. The length of the CDR3 is 12 residues. V was cut by 4 bases and J by 7 bases, with 13 bases left in between.

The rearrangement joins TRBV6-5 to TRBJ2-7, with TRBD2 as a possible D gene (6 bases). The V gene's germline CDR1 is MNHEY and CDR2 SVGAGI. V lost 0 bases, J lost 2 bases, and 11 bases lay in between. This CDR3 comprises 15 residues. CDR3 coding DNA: TGTGCCAGCAGTTACTCAGGGACTGATGCCTACGAGCAGTACTTC. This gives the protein CASSYSGTDAYEQYF.

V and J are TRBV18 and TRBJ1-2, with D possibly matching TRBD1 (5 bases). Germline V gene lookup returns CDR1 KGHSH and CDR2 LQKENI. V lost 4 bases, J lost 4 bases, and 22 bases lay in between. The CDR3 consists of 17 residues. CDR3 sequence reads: CASSRERTGLLSYGYTF. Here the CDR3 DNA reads TGTGCCAGCTCACGAGAGCGTACAGGCCTTCTTTCCTATGGCTACACCTTC.

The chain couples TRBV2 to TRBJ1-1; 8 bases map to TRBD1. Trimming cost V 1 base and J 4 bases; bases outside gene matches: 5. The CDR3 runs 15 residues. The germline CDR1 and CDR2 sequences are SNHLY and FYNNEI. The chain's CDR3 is CASSEETGVFTEAFF. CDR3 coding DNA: TGTGCCAGCAGTGAAGAGACAGGGGTTTTCACTGAAGCTTTCTTT.

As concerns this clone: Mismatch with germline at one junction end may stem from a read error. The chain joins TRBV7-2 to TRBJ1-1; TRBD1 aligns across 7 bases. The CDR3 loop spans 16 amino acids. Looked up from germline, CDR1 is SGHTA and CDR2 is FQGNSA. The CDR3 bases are TGTGCCGGCAGCCTCGTCACAGGGGTGTGGAACACTGAAGCTTTCTTT. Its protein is CAGSLVTGVWNTEAFF.

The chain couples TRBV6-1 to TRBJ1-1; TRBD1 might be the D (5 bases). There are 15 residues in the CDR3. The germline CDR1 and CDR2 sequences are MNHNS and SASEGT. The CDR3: CAAAREVGFNTEAFF. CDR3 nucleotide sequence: TGTGCAGCCGCCAGGGAAGTAGGGTTCAACACTGAAGCTTTCTTT.

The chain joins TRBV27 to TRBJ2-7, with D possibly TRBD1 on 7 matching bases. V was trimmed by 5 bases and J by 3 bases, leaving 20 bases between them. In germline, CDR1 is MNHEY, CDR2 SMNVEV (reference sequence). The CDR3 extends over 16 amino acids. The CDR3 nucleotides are TGTGCCAGCAGTCCTCAGGGGGGCACCGATATCTACGAGCAGTACTTC. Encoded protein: CASSPQGGTDIYEQYF.

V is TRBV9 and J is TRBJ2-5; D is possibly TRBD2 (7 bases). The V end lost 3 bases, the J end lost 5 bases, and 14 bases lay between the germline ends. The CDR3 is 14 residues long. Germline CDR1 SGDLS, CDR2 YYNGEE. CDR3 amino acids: CASSEGGLRETQYF. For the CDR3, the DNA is TGTGCCAGCAGCGAGGGGGGGCTTAGGGAGACCCAGTACTTC. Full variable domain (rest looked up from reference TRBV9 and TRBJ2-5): DSGVTQTPKHLITATGQRVTLRCSPRSGDLSVYWYQQSLDQGLQFLIQYYNGEERAKGNILERFSAQQFPDLHSELNLSSLELGDSALYFCASSEGGLRETQYFGPGTRLLVL.

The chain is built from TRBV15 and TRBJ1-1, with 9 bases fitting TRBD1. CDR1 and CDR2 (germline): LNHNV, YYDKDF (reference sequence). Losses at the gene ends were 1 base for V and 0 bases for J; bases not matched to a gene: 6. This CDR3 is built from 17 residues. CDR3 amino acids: CATSRVLTGGMNTEAFF. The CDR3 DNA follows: TGTGCCACCAGCAGAGTTCTGACAGGGGGGATGAACACTGAAGCTTTCTTT. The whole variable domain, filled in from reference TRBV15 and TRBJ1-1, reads DAMVIQNPRYQVTQFGKPVTLSCSQTLNHNVMYWYQQKSSQAPKLLFHYYDKDFNNEADTPDNFQSRRPNTSFCFLDIRSPGLGDTAMYLCATSRVLTGGMNTEAFFGQGTRLTVV.

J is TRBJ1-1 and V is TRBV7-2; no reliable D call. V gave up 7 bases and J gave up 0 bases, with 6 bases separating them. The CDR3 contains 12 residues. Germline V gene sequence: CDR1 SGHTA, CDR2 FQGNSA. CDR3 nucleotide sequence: TGTGCCAGCAACCTAATGAACACTGAAGCTTTCTTT. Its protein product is CASNLMNTEAFF.

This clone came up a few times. In DNA form, the CDR3 reads TGTGCCAGCTCACCACAAACAGGGGTGGACACTGAAGCTTTCTTT. It is translated as CASSPQTGVDTEAFF. This chain links TRBV18 with TRBJ1-1; 7 bases are shared with TRBD1. The CDR3 extends over 15 amino acids. The ends lost 1 base at V and 3 bases at J; junction bases unmatched: 5. The germline V gene has CDR1 KGHSH and CDR2 LQKENI.

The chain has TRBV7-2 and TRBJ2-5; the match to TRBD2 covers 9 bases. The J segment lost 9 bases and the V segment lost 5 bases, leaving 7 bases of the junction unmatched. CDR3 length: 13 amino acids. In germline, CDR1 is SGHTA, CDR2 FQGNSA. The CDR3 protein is CASSLRGGRAQYF. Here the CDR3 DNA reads TGTGCCAGCAGCCTGCGGGGGGGCCGGGCCCAGTACTTC.

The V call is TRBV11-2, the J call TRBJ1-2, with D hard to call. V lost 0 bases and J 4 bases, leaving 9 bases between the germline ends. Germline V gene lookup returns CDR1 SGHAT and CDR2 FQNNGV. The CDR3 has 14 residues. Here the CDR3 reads CASSLDTARYGYTF. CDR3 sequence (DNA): TGTGCCAGCAGCTTAGATACAGCCCGCTATGGCTACACCTTC.